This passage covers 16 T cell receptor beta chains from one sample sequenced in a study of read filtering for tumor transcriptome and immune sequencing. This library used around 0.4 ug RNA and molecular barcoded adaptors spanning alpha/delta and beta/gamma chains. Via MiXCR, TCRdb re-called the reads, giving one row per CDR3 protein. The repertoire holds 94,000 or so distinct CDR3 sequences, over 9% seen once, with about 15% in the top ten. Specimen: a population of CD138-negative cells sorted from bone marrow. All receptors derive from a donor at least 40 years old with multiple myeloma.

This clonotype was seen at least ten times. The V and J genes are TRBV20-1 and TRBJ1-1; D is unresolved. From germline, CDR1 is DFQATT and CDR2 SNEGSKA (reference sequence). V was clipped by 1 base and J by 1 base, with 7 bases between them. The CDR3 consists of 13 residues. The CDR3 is CSARAAGNTEAFF. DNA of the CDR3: TGCAGTGCTAGAGCGGCTGGGAACACTGAAGCTTTCTTT.

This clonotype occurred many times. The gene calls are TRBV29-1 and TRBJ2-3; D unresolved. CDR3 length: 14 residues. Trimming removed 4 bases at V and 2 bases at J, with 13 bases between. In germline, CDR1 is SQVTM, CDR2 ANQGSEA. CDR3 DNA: TGCAGCGTTGTGGAAACAGTCCACACAGATACGCAGTATTTT. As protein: CSVVETVHTDTQYF.

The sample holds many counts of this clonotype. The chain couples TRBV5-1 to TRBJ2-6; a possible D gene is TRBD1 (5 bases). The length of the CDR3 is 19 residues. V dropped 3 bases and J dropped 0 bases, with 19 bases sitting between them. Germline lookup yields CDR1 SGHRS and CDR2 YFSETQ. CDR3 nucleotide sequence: TGCGCCAGCAGCTACCAGGGCGCCCCCGAACTCTCTGGGGCCAACGTCCTGACTTTC. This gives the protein CASSYQGAPELSGANVLTF.

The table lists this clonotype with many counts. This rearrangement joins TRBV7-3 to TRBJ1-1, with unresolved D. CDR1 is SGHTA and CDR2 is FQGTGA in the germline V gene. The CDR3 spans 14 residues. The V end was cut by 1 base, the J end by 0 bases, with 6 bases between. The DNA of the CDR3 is TGTGCCAGCAGCTTAAACAACATGAACACTGAAGCTTTCTTT. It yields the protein CASSLNNMNTEAFF.

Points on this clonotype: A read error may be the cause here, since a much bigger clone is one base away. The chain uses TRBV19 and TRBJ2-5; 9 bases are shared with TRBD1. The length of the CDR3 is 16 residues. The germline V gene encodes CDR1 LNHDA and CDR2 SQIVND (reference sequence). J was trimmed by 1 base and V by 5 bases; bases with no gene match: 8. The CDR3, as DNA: TGTGCCAGTAGTCTTGGGACAGGGTCGTCCCAAGAGACCCAGTACTTC. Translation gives CASSLGTGSSQETQYF.

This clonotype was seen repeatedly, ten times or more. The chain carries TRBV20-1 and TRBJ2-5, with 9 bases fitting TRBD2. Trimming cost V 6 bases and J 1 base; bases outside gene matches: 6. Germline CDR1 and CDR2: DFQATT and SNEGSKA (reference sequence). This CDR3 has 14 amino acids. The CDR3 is CSATPLAGQETQYF. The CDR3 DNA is TGCAGTGCCACGCCACTAGCGGGCCAAGAGACCCAGTACTTC.

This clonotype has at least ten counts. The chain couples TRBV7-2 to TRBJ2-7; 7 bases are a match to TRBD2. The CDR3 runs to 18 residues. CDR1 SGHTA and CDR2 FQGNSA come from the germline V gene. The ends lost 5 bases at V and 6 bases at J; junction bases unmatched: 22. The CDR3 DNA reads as TGTGCCAGCAGCCCACCCCCTAGCGGAAGAGTAGGTCATAGCGAGCAGTACTTC. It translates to CASSPPPSGRVGHSEQYF.

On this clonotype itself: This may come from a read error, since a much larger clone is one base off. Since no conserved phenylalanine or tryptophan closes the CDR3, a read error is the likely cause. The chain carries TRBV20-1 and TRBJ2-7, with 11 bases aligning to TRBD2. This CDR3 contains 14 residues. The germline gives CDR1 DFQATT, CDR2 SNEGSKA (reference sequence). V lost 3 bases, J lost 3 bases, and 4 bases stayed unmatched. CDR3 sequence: CSASPTSGSYEQYL. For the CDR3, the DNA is TGCAGTGCTAGCCCCACTAGCGGGAGCTACGAGCAGTACCTC.

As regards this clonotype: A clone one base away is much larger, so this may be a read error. The CDR3 spells CASGGRSSGELFF. Written as DNA, the CDR3 is TGTGCCAGCGGCGGAAGATCCAGCGGGGAGCTGTTTTTT. The genes are TRBV9 and TRBJ2-2, with unresolved D. Germline V lookup: CDR1 SGDLS, CDR2 YYNGEE. V lost 7 bases, J lost 7 bases, and 14 bases lay in between. This CDR3 is 13 amino acids long. Together with reference TRBV9 and TRBJ2-2, the CDR3 gives the full variable domain: DSGVTQTPKHLITATGQRVTLRCSPRSGDLSVYWYQQSLDQGLQFLIQYYNGEERAKGNILERFSAQQFPDLHSELNLSSLELGDSALYFCASGGRSSGELFFGEGSRLTVL.

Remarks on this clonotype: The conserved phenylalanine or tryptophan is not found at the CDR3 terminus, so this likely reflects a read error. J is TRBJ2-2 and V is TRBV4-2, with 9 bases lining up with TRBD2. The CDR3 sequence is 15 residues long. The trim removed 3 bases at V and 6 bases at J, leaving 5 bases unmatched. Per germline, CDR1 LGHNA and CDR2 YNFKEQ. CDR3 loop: CASSQTSGFSGELFL. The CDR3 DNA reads TGTGCCAGCAGCCAGACTAGCGGTTTTTCCGGGGAGCTGTTTCTT.

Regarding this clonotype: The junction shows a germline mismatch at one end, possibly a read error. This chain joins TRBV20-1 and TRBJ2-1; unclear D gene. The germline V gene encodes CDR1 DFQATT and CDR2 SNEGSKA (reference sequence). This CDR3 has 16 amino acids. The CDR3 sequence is CGARDSKLGSLNEQFF. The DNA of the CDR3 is TGCGGTGCCAGAGATTCAAAGTTAGGTAGCCTCAATGAGCAGTTCTTC.

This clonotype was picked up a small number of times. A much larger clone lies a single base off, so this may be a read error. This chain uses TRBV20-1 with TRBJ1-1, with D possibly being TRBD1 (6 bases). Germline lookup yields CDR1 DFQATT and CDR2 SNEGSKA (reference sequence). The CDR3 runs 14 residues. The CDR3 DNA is TGCAGTGCTAGTTTCCAGGGGACGAACACTGAAGCTTCCTTT. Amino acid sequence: CSASFQGTNTEASF.

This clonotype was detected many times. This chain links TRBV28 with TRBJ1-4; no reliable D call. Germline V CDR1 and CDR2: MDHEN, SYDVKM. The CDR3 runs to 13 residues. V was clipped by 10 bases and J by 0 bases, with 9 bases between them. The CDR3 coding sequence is TGTGCCACTTCAGCGACAACTAATGAAAAACTGTTTTTT. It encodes CATSATTNEKLFF. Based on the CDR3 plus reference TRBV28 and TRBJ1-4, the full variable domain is DVKVTQSSRYLVKRTGEKVFLECVQDMDHENMFWYRQDPGLGLRLIYFSYDVKMKEKGDIPEGYSVSREKKERFSLILESASTNQTSMYLCATSATTNEKLFFGSGTQLSVL.

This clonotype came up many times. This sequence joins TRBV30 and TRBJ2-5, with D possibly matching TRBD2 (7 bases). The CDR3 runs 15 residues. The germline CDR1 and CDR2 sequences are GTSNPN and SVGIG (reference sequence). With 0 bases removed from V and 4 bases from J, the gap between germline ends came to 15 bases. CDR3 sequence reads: CAWSVRGARGETQYF. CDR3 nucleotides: TGTGCCTGGAGTGTACGGGGGGCGCGAGGAGAGACCCAGTACTTC.

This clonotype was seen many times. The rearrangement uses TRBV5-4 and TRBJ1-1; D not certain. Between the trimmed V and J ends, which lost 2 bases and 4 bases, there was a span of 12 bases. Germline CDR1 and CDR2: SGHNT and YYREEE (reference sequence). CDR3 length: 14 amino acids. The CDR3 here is CASSFGREGTEAFF. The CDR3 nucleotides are TGTGCCAGCAGCTTCGGGAGGGAGGGCACTGAAGCTTTCTTT.

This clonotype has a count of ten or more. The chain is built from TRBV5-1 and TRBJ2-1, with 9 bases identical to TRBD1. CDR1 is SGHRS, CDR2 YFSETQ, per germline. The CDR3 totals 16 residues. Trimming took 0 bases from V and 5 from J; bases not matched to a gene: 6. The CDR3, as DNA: TGCGCCAGCAGCTTGGGAATGGGACAGGGAAACAATGAGCAGTTCTTC. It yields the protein CASSLGMGQGNNEQFF. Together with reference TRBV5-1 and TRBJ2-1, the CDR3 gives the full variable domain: KAGVTQTPRYLIKTRGQQVTLSCSPISGHRSVSWYQQTPGQGLQFLFEYFSETQRNKGNFPGRFSGRQFSNSRSEMNVSTLELGDSALYLCASSLGMGQGNNEQFFGPGTRLTVL.